The 20 T cell receptor beta chains below come from one sample, sequenced in a study of blood T cells in healthy people across ages. Combining a sample-barcoded 5' primer with a J-beta primer mix, a second PCR ran for roughly 7 to 11 cycles. TCRdb itself ran the 5' RACE reads through MiXCR, one entry per CDR3 protein. The sample lists approximately 830,000 distinct CDR3 sequences, 60% to 80% occurring once. The sequencing sample was made of blood. The receptor set was obtained from a young man in good health.

The V call is TRBV29-1, the J call TRBJ1-2; D is perhaps TRBD1 (6 bases). V was clipped by 3 bases and J by 4 bases, with 15 bases between them. The CDR3 length is 14 residues. Germline CDR1 and CDR2: SQVTM and ANQGSEA. CDR3 protein: CSVDTRDRSYGYTF. The CDR3 region has the DNA TGCAGCGTTGATACGAGAGACAGGAGCTATGGCTACACCTTC.

This clonotype was picked up a small number of times. The gene calls are TRBV4-2 and TRBJ1-2; D uncertain. Germline V lookup: CDR1 LGHNA, CDR2 YNFKEQ. Trimming stripped 0 bases from V and 4 bases from J, with 9 bases between. This CDR3 is built from 14 residues. CDR3 DNA sequence: TGTGCCAGCAGCCAAGATCTGACCGCCTATGGCTACACCTTC. This gives the protein CASSQDLTAYGYTF.

This clonotype was recorded a few times. The chain combines TRBV20-1 with TRBJ1-6; the match to TRBD1 covers 7 bases. The CDR3 contains 15 residues. V was clipped by 5 bases and J by 8 bases; unmatched bases: 12. Germline V gene lookup returns CDR1 DFQATT and CDR2 SNEGSKA (reference sequence). In DNA, the CDR3 is TGCAGTGCTCCGCCTTCCGGGACAGCTTATTCACCCCTCCACTTT. Translated, it gives CSAPPSGTAYSPLHF.

The rearrangement uses TRBV20-1 and TRBJ2-4; 11 positions agree with TRBD2. The J call is doubtful: the DNA matches TRBJ2-7 better. Looked up from germline, CDR1 is DFQATT and CDR2 is SNEGSKA (reference sequence). The CDR3 extends over 16 amino acids. The CDR3 nucleotides read TGCAGTGCTAGGCACTTGACTAGCGGGATACACTACGAGCAGTACTTC. Encoded protein: CSARHLTSGIHYEQYF.

The rearrangement links TRBV14 to TRBJ2-7, with 9 nucleotides matching TRBD2. In germline, CDR1 is SGHDN, CDR2 FVKESK. The V and J ends lost 2 bases and 1 base, in that order; junction bases with no gene match: 12. The CDR3 has 18 residues. The CDR3 here is CASSQRKTSGPISYEQYF. The DNA of the CDR3 is TGTGCCAGCAGCCAAAGGAAAACTAGCGGGCCAATTTCCTACGAGCAGTACTTC.

This chain joins TRBV29-1 and TRBJ2-4; D might be TRBD1 (7 bases). The CDR3 sequence is 15 residues long. Trimming cost V 4 bases and J 5 bases, with 18 bases left between them. Per germline, CDR1 SQVTM and CDR2 ANQGSEA. The CDR3 spells CSVGGGGGTQNIQYF. The CDR3 region has the DNA TGCAGCGTTGGTGGAGGGGGCGGAACCCAAAACATTCAGTACTTC. Using reference TRBV29-1 and TRBJ2-4 for the parts outside the CDR3, the full variable domain is SAVISQKPSRDICQRGTSLTIQCQVDSQVTMMFWYRQQPGQSLTLIATANQGSEATYESGFVIDKFPISRPNLTFSTLTVSNMSPEDSSIYLCSVGGGGGTQNIQYFGAGTRLSVL.

The rearrangement links TRBV6-5 to TRBJ2-5; a weak D match, TRBD2 (7 bases). The end of the DNA is better explained by TRBJ2-7, so the J call may be wrong. The CDR3 runs to 15 residues. Germline V gene sequence: CDR1 MNHEY, CDR2 SVGAGI. Here the CDR3 DNA reads TGTGCCAGCACCCAAGACGCTGGGGGGGGCGACGAGCAGTACTTC. Amino acids: CASTQDAGGGDEQYF.

V usage is TRBV27 and J usage is TRBJ1-6, with D possibly matching TRBD1 (5 bases). The length of the CDR3 is 17 residues. Trimming cost V 7 bases and J 0 bases, with 16 bases left between them. Germline CDR1 MNHEY, CDR2 SMNVEV (reference sequence). CDR3 nucleotide sequence: TGTGCCAGCAAGAGGGACGGGGGTCTCTCCTATAATTCACCCCTCCACTTT. This encodes CASKRDGGLSYNSPLHF.

The chain's CDR3 is CASSLASVTEAFF. Here the CDR3 DNA reads TGTGCCAGCAGCTTGGCCTCAGTTACCGAAGCTTTCTTT. This chain connects TRBV5-6 to TRBJ1-1; D remains unclear. The V end lost 0 bases, the J end lost 8 bases, and 11 bases lay between the germline ends. The CDR3 is 13 amino acids. CDR1 and CDR2 from the germline V gene are SGHDT and YYEEEE.

The chain employs TRBV6-5 and TRBJ2-3, with D perhaps TRBD1 (6 bases). The germline gives CDR1 MNHEY, CDR2 SVGAGI. The CDR3 totals 14 residues. Trimming cost V 1 base and J 6 bases, with 11 bases left between them. The CDR3 spells CASSYFRGGDTQYF. As DNA, the CDR3 is TGTGCCAGCAGTTACTTTCGAGGGGGTGATACGCAGTATTTT.

On this clonotype: An end of the junction differs from the germline gene, which may be a read error. The rearrangement joins TRBV20-1 to TRBJ1-5; 7 bases agree with TRBD1. The length of the CDR3 is 16 residues. CDR1 is DFQATT, CDR2 SNEGSKA, per germline (reference sequence). CDR3 region: CSARDQGEPTNQPQHF. CDR3 coding DNA: TGCAGTGCTAGAGATCAGGGGGAGCCCACCAATCAGCCTCAGCATTTT.

The chain couples TRBV28 to TRBJ1-2, with D perhaps matching TRBD1 (6 bases). The CDR3 length is 16 residues. The germline V and J ends were trimmed by 7 bases and 9 bases, with 27 bases remaining between them. From germline, CDR1 is MDHEN and CDR2 SYDVKM. This CDR3 is CASNVLAAGVPMSYTF. In nucleotides, the CDR3 is TGTGCCAGCAATGTTCTGGCAGCAGGGGTACCCATGAGCTACACCTTC.

In its sample, this clonotype was seen a few times. J is TRBJ2-5 and V is TRBV7-2; tentatively, D is TRBD1 (5 bases). V shed 1 base and J shed 5 bases, with 11 bases lying between them. The CDR3 has 14 amino acids. The germline CDR1 and CDR2 sequences are SGHTA and FQGNSA. CDR3 DNA: TGTGCCAGCAGCTTAGGTGGGGCCGTGGAGACCCAGTACTTC. Translation: CASSLGGAVETQYF. Together with reference TRBV7-2 and TRBJ2-5, the CDR3 gives the full variable domain: GAGVSQSPSNKVTEKGKDVELRCDPISGHTALYWYRQSLGQGLEFLIYFQGNSAPDKSGLPSDRFSAERTGGSVSTLTIQRTQQEDSAVYLCASSLGGAVETQYFGPGTRLLVL.

This chain links TRBV9 with TRBJ2-3; D gene uncertain. The CDR3 spans 13 residues. Germline CDR1 reads SGDLS; CDR2 reads YYNGEE. Trimming took 0 bases from V and 4 from J, leaving 6 bases between them. In DNA form, the CDR3 reads TGTGCCAGCAGCGTAGCGGCCGCAGATACGCAGTATTTT. Translation gives CASSVAAADTQYF.

This clonotype was observed a handful of times. One end of the junction does not line up with germline, which may come from a read error. The chain uses TRBV12-3 or TRBV12-4 and TRBJ1-1; no firm D call. The CDR3 is 15 amino acids. Written as DNA, the CDR3 is TGTGCTAGCACTGCACCCCGGACGGCGAACACTGAAGCTTTCTTT. Translating gives CASTAPRTANTEAFF.

The J gene is TRBJ2-5, the V gene TRBV20-1; 9 bases are a match to TRBD2. The V gene end was trimmed by 5 bases and the J gene end by 1 base; junction bases not matched to a gene: 11. The germline gives CDR1 DFQATT, CDR2 SNEGSKA (reference sequence). This CDR3 contains 16 residues. The CDR3 nucleotides read TGCAGTGCTTTGGGCGTAGCGGGGGCACTCCAAGAGACCCAGTACTTC. It encodes CSALGVAGALQETQYF.

Remarks on this clonotype: Relative to the germline gene, one junction end is altered; a read error may explain this. The chain uses TRBV7-7 and TRBJ2-1, with D perhaps TRBD2 (5 bases). This CDR3 region has 15 residues. Germline V lookup: CDR1 SSHAT, CDR2 FNYEAQ (reference sequence). The CDR3 region is CASSLAPDGYNEQFF. The CDR3 DNA reads TGTGCTAGCAGCTTAGCGCCGGACGGATACAATGAGCAGTTCTTC.

The V and J genes are TRBV29-1 and TRBJ2-3; 15 positions agree with TRBD2. The CDR3 extends over 15 amino acids. J lost 5 bases, V lost 6 bases, and 6 bases had no gene match. CDR1 and CDR2 (germline): SQVTM, ANQGSEA. The CDR3 region has the DNA TGCAGCGTATCAGGACTAGCGGGGGGGCAAGATACGCAGTATTTT. It yields the protein CSVSGLAGGQDTQYF.

This chain links TRBV7-9 with TRBJ2-1; perhaps TRBD2 as D (6 bases). This CDR3 region has 16 residues. Germline V gene lookup returns CDR1 SEHNR and CDR2 FQNEAQ (reference sequence). The germline V and J ends were trimmed by 6 bases and 0 bases, with 15 bases remaining between them. The CDR3 DNA reads as TGTGCCAGCAGTCCTCTGACGGGAGACTCCTACAATGAGCAGTTCTTC. This sequence encodes CASSPLTGDSYNEQFF.

The chain couples TRBV7-9 to TRBJ1-1; tentative D call: TRBD1 (6 bases). Trimming removed 1 base at V and 2 bases at J, with 11 bases between. There are 15 residues in the CDR3. Germline loops: CDR1 SEHNR, CDR2 FQNEAQ (reference sequence). The CDR3 DNA follows: TGTGCCAGCAGCTTAGTTGGACAGACTAACACTGAAGCTTTCTTT. Its protein is CASSLVGQTNTEAFF.